This T cell receptor beta chain was sequenced for a study of blood T cell repertoires in COVID-19. Study context: COVID-19 samples from acute and convalescent phases originated in the United States, Italy and Spain.

V lost 3 bases, J lost 6 bases, and 8 bases lay in between. This CDR3 is built from 12 residues. Germline CDR1 and CDR2: MDHEN and SYDVKM. Study members were between 18 and 89 years old and lived in around 24 US regions. Researchers sorted participants into cohorts using their self-reported clinical history. Method: immunoSEQ multiplex PCR; TCRdb's copy keeps in-frame clones and lacks some. The table shows approximately 270,000 clones, with 89% occurring only once. This clonotype was obtained from a woman in her sixties or seventies who had recovered from COVID-19. The genes are TRBV28 and TRBJ1-2; no reliable D call. Specimen: PBMCs or T cells enriched from blood (not recorded which). CDR3 loop: CASSLQRDGYTF. DNA for the CDR3: TGTGCCAGCAGTTTGCAGAGGGATGGCTACACCTTC.